A selection of T cell receptor beta chains follows, all from one sample in a study of blood T cell repertoires in COVID-19. Sequencing was performed with immunoSEQ multiplex PCR; in TCRdb, only in-frame clones are kept and a portion is missing. The sample includes 150,000 to 200,000 clones, around 81% of them seen just once. The sequenced material came from peripheral blood. Every receptor here comes from a human donor with acute or convalescent COVID-19. The donor label of this sample is uncertain. The CDR3 runs from the conserved cysteine through the conserved F or W. The D gene is left open where the match is weak. Not every row has a clone size; where given, it reads once, few, many or a size class.

TRBV21-1	-	-	TRBJ2-7	CASSPAEGTYEQYF	TGTGCCAGCAGCCCGGCGGAGGGTACCTACGAGCAGTACTTC
TRBV19	-	-	TRBJ2-2	CASRGGKDTGELFF	TGTGCCAGCAGAGGAGGGAAGGACACCGGGGAGCTGTTTTTT
TRBV6-5	-	-	TRBJ1-1	CASSYSYRENTEAFF	TGTGCCAGCAGTTACTCGTACAGGGAGAACACTGAAGCTTTCTTC
TRBV6-5	-	-	TRBJ1-4	CASSYRHNEKLFF	TGTGCCAGCAGTTACAGACATAATGAAAAACTGTTTTTT
TRBV28	-	few	TRBJ1-4	CASMGVTGGGTNEKLFF	TGTGCCAGCATGGGGGTGACAGGAGGAGGTACCAATGAAAAACTGTTTTTT
TRBV12-3/TRBV12-4	-	-	TRBJ1-2	CASSLDRVGGYTF	TGTGCCAGCAGTTTAGACCGGGTTGGTGGCTACACCTTC
TRBV7-9	-	-	TRBJ2-7	CASSVQSYEQYF	TGTGCCAGCAGCGTGCAGTCCTACGAGCAGTACTTC
TRBV5-6	-	-	TRBJ2-7	CASSLVTSSYEQYF	TGTGCCAGCAGCTTGGTGACTAGCTCCTACGAGCAGTACTTC
TRBV27	-	-	TRBJ2-5	CASSPRGVETQYF	TGTGCCAGCAGTCCGCGGGGTGTAGAGACCCAGTACTTC
TRBV15	-	-	TRBJ2-7	CATSRGVPGLPSYEQYF	TGTGCCACCAGCAGAGGGGTCCCGGGACTTCCCTCCTACGAGCAGTACTTC
TRBV7-3	TRBD1	-	TRBJ2-1	CASRSGTDKYNEQFF	TGTGCCAGCAGATCCGGGACAGACAAATACAATGAGCAGTTCTTC
TRBV4-1	-	-	TRBJ1-5	CASSYTVGGQPQHF	TGCGCCAGCTCATACACGGTCGGAGGGCAGCCCCAGCATTTT
TRBV28	TRBD2	-	TRBJ2-3	CASSEIAGGTDTQYF	TGTGCCAGCAGTGAGATAGCGGGGGGTACGGATACGCAGTATTTT
TRBV18	TRBD2	-	TRBJ2-5	CASSPLDSGAETQYF	TGTGCCAGCTCACCACTAGATAGCGGGGCTGAGACCCAGTACTTC
TRBV10-3	-	few	TRBJ1-1	CAISSTDEWTEAFF	TGTGCCATCAGTTCTACAGACGAGTGGACTGAAGCTTTCTTT
TRBV30	TRBD1	-	TRBJ1-2	CAWMGQVLNYGYTF	TGTGCCTGGATGGGACAGGTCCTTAACTATGGCTACACCTTC
TRBV5-6	TRBD1	-	TRBJ2-1	CASRRDRSSYNEQFF	TGTGCCAGCAGGAGGGACAGGAGCTCCTACAATGAGCAGTTCTTC
TRBV19	TRBD1	-	TRBJ1-2	CASSPYDRVGYTF	TGTGCCAGTAGTCCGTATGACAGGGTTGGCTACACCTTC
TRBV7-2	TRBD1	-	TRBJ1-1	CASSYGTGVTEAFF	TGTGCCAGCAGCTACGGGACAGGGGTTACTGAAGCTTTCTTT